The 31 T cell receptor beta chains in this list originate from one sample, sequenced in a study of blood T cells in healthy people across ages (dated by TCRdb to between 2014 and 2017). Library prep was done by 5' RACE. A second PCR of about 6 to 11 cycles was performed with a sample-barcoded 5' primer and a J-beta primer mix. The raw public data were reprocessed by TCRdb itself: fastp quality trimming at Q25, MiXCR clonotype calling, in-frame beta chains only. Under each unique CDR3 protein, matching rows form one entry showing the most common genes and DNA. This sample comprises around 1,900,000 distinct CDR3 sequences, about two fifths of them detected only once. More than 20% of the sample is in the top ten clones. Specimen: blood. The receptor set was obtained from a human donor in good health.

The chain recombines TRBV5-1 with TRBJ2-1; 8 bases line up with TRBD1. The V gene end was trimmed by 6 bases and the J gene end by 3 bases; junction bases not matched to a gene: 5. The length of the CDR3 is 14 residues. The V gene's germline CDR1 is SGHRS and CDR2 YFSETQ. The CDR3 coding sequence is TGCGCCAGCATCCAGGGGGCTAACTACAATGAGCAGTTCTTC. It encodes CASIQGANYNEQFF.

V usage is TRBV20-1 and J usage is TRBJ1-2; maybe TRBD1 (6 bases). V lost 0 bases to trimming and J lost 1 base, with 12 bases between them. The CDR3 consists of 15 residues. Germline-derived CDR1 and CDR2 are DFQATT and SNEGSKA (reference sequence). The CDR3 nucleotides read TGCAGTGCTAGAGATCACCGGGACATTAACTATGGCTACACCTTC. It yields the protein CSARDHRDINYGYTF.

The sample holds a few counts of this clonotype. The V call is TRBV12-5, the J call TRBJ2-1, with D tentatively TRBD1 (6 bases). The CDR3 spans 17 residues. Trimming stripped 3 bases from V and 7 bases from J, with 22 bases between. Germline lookup yields CDR1 LGHNT and CDR2 FRNRAP. For the CDR3, the DNA is TGTGCTAGTGGTTTTAACGCGTTAAACGAGCAGGGGAATGAGCAGTTCTTC. Translating gives CASGFNALNEQGNEQFF. The variable domain in full, completed from reference TRBV12-5 and TRBJ2-1, reads DARVTQTPRHKVTEMGQEVTMRCQPILGHNTVFWYRQTMMQGLELLAYFRNRAPLDDSGMPKDRFSAEMPDATLATLKIQPSEPRDSAVYFCASGFNALNEQGNEQFFGPGTRLTVL.

The chain uses TRBV4-3 and TRBJ2-3; 7 nucleotides align to TRBD1. The CDR3 runs 16 residues. The V and J ends lost 4 bases and 2 bases, in that order; junction bases with no gene match: 9. Germline V gene data show CDR1 as LGHNA and CDR2 as YSLEER. The CDR3 region is CASSPPGQFTTDTQYF. In DNA form, the CDR3 reads TGCGCCAGCAGCCCCCCGGGACAGTTCACCACAGATACGCAGTATTTT.

A few counts support this clonotype. The rearrangement uses TRBV27 and TRBJ2-1, with 7 bases fitting TRBD1. The CDR3 has 14 residues. J was trimmed by 5 bases and V by 8 bases; bases with no gene match: 9. Germline loops: CDR1 MNHEY, CDR2 SMNVEV (reference sequence). The CDR3 reads CASSTPGQHNEQFF. The CDR3 DNA sequence: TGTGCCAGCTCAACTCCGGGACAGCACAATGAGCAGTTCTTC.

The chain has TRBV7-8 and TRBJ1-5; possible D gene TRBD1, 5 bases. This CDR3 contains 15 residues. Germline CDR1 and CDR2: SGHVS and FQNEAQ. The V and J ends lost 1 base and 3 bases respectively, with 10 bases between them. CDR3 protein: CASSLGGSINQPQHF. The CDR3 coding sequence is TGTGCCAGCAGCTTAGGGGGGTCGATCAATCAGCCCCAGCATTTT.

V is TRBV28 and J is TRBJ2-1; D may match TRBD1 or TRBD2 (6 bases each). Germline CDR1 MDHEN, CDR2 SYDVKM. Trimming removed 6 bases from V and 8 bases from J, with 17 bases in between. The CDR3 totals 14 residues. CDR3 bases: TGTGCCAGCAGCCGATCGAGGGGGGACTATGAGCAGTTCTTC. Amino acid sequence: CASSRSRGDYEQFF.

This clonotype has ten or more counts. This chain uses TRBV4-2 with TRBJ2-6; unclear D gene. This CDR3 is 16 amino acids long. V dropped 0 bases and J dropped 2 bases, with 8 bases sitting between them. CDR1 and CDR2 from the germline V gene are LGHNA and YNFKEQ. CDR3 DNA: TGTGCCAGCAGCCAAGATGATCCAGCTGGGGCCAACGTCCTGACTTTC. Translating it yields CASSQDDPAGANVLTF.

This clonotype was found a few times. The rearrangement joins TRBV4-2 to TRBJ2-5; 7 nucleotides match TRBD2. Trimming removed 0 bases from V and 4 bases from J; junction bases left unmatched: 8. The germline V gene has CDR1 LGHNA and CDR2 YNFKEQ. The CDR3 spans 16 residues. Written as DNA, the CDR3 is TGTGCCAGCAGCCAAGAGGGGGGGACTGTTAGAGAGACCCAGTACTTC. Residues: CASSQEGGTVRETQYF.

The rearrangement joins TRBV7-9 to TRBJ1-2; D call uncertain. Germline CDR1 reads SEHNR; CDR2 reads FQNEAQ (reference sequence). The ends were cut back, 4 bases at V and 10 bases at J, with 7 bases in the middle. The CDR3 is 10 amino acids. The CDR3 sequence: CASSSGSYTF. The DNA of the CDR3 is TGTGCCAGCAGCTCCGGATCCTACACCTTC.

This clonotype showed up just a few times. The chain employs TRBV12-3 or TRBV12-4 and TRBJ1-6, with D possibly matching TRBD1 (5 bases). This CDR3 is 15 amino acids long. V dropped 5 bases and J dropped 10 bases, with 18 bases sitting between them. The chain's CDR3 is CASSPPGQGHSPLHF. CDR3 coding DNA: TGTGCCAGCAGTCCCCCGGGTCAGGGTCACTCACCCCTCCACTTT.

This clonotype turned up a few times. The rearrangement joins TRBV18 to TRBJ1-2; D not certain. The CDR3 extends over 12 amino acids. Germline V gene sequence: CDR1 KGHSH, CDR2 LQKENI. Trimming shortened V by 0 bases and J by 3 bases, and 2 bases separated the two germline ends. CDR3 in amino acids: CASSPPHYGYTF. Here the CDR3 DNA reads TGTGCCAGCTCACCACCCCACTATGGCTACACCTTC.

This clonotype was counted a few times. The chain combines TRBV15 with TRBJ1-1; 8 nucleotides align to TRBD1. V dropped 2 bases and J dropped 10; count of bases not matched to a gene: 9. Germline V gene sequence: CDR1 LNHNV, CDR2 YYDKDF (reference sequence). The CDR3 has 14 residues. The CDR3 coding sequence is TGTGCCACCAGCAGAAGCGGTCAGGGGGCTAGAGCTTTCTTT. This encodes CATSRSGQGARAFF.

The chain joins TRBV20-1 to TRBJ1-1; D perhaps matches TRBD1 (6 bases). Trimming pared 6 bases from V and 6 bases from J, leaving 17 bases between. The CDR3 sequence is 13 residues long. Germline CDR1 and CDR2: DFQATT and SNEGSKA (reference sequence). In nucleotides, the CDR3 is TGCAGTGCCATCTATGACAGGTTCGCTGAAGCTTTCTTT. As protein: CSAIYDRFAEAFF.

In nucleotides, the CDR3 is TGTGCCAGCAGCCCTAGTACAAACACCGGGGAGCTGTTTTTT. This translates into CASSPSTNTGELFF. The chain has TRBV7-2 and TRBJ2-2, with D uncertain. CDR1 and CDR2 (germline): SGHTA, FQGNSA. The germline V and J ends were trimmed by 5 bases and 2 bases, with 9 bases remaining between them. This CDR3 contains 14 residues.

In regard to this clonotype: This may be a read error, as it is one base from a much larger clone. The chain carries TRBV20-1 and TRBJ1-2; the match to TRBD1 covers 9 bases. The V and J ends lost 5 bases and 6 bases, in that order; junction bases with no gene match: 7. The CDR3 is 13 amino acids. CDR1 is DFQATT, CDR2 SNEGSKA, per germline (reference sequence). For the CDR3, the DNA is TGCAGTGCTGCCCTGACAGGGGGGCATGGCTACACCTTC. It translates to CSAALTGGHGYTF.

This clonotype was observed a handful of times. The genes are TRBV20-1 and TRBJ2-5, with a weak D call TRBD1 (6 bases). TRBJ2-7 matches the DNA end more closely, so the J call is doubtful. CDR1 is DFQATT and CDR2 is SNEGSKA in the germline V gene (reference sequence). This CDR3 is built from 15 residues. The CDR3 DNA reads as TGCAGTGCTAGCAGCGTCCGGGACACTATCTACGAGCAGTACTTC. This encodes CSASSVRDTIYEQYF.

This chain uses TRBV28 with TRBJ2-3, with TRBD1 identical over 9 bases. The CDR3 covers 19 residues. Germline CDR1 and CDR2: MDHEN and SYDVKM. The V and J ends lost 5 bases and 4 bases, in that order; junction bases with no gene match: 19. Here the CDR3 DNA reads TGTGCCAGCAGTAGTTTATATAGCCCGGACAGGGGAATATCAGATACGCAGTATTTT. Amino acids: CASSSLYSPDRGISDTQYF.

This clonotype has just a few counts. The chain links TRBV5-1 to TRBJ2-4; TRBD1 might be the D (6 bases). The CDR3 totals 15 residues. V lost 0 bases and J lost 4, with 11 bases in between. Germline CDR1 reads SGHRS; CDR2 reads YFSETQ. CDR3 protein: CASSLETGRKNIQYF. Here the CDR3 DNA reads TGCGCCAGCAGCTTGGAGACAGGCCGGAAAAACATTCAGTACTTC.

The chain links TRBV7-6 to TRBJ2-1, with D hard to call. V dropped 5 bases and J dropped 13 bases, with 12 bases sitting between them. CDR3 length equals 11 residues. Germline CDR1 reads SGHVS; CDR2 reads FNYEAQ. CDR3: CASSPRLTQFF. The CDR3 DNA reads TGTGCCAGCAGCCCGCGATTGACCCAGTTCTTC.

This clonotype was observed at least ten times. The gene calls are TRBV29-1 and TRBJ2-1; 8 nucleotides agree with TRBD1. The ends lost 7 bases at V and 6 bases at J; junction bases unmatched: 5. CDR3 length: 12 amino acids. CDR1 and CDR2 (germline): SQVTM, ANQGSEA. CDR3 sequence: CSAAGQGNEQFF. DNA for the CDR3: TGCAGCGCCGCTGGACAGGGCAATGAGCAGTTCTTC.

The chain combines TRBV12-5 with TRBJ2-1; 7 bases are shared with TRBD2. V was pared by 6 bases and J by 8 bases, with 13 bases of the junction left unmatched. This CDR3 is 15 amino acids long. Germline V CDR1 and CDR2: LGHNT, FRNRAP. The CDR3 coding sequence is TGTGCTAGTGGCGCCTACTTGGCGGGGGTTCATGAGCAGTTCTTC. Its protein product is CASGAYLAGVHEQFF.

DNA for the CDR3: TGTGCCAGCAGCTTAGAGACTAGCGGGGCCCTTTTCGGCAAAAACATTCAGTACTTC. This gives the protein CASSLETSGALFGKNIQYF. This sequence joins TRBV7-9 and TRBJ2-4; the match to TRBD2 covers 11 bases. The V and J ends lost 1 base and 3 bases, in that order; junction bases with no gene match: 11. This CDR3 has 19 residues. The germline V gene encodes CDR1 SEHNR and CDR2 FQNEAQ (reference sequence). The full variable domain, completed using reference TRBV7-9 and TRBJ2-4, is DTGVSQNPRHKITKRGQNVTFRCDPISEHNRLYWYRQTLGQGPEFLTYFQNEAQLEKSRLLSDRFSAERPKGSFSTLEIQRTEQGDSAMYLCASSLETSGALFGKNIQYFGAGTRLSVL.

V gene TRBV25-1 combines with J gene TRBJ1-1; 10 bases align to TRBD1. J was trimmed by 3 bases and V by 6 bases; bases with no gene match: 10. The CDR3 is made up of 16 amino acids. Germline CDR1 reads MGHDK; CDR2 reads SYGVNS. The CDR3 coding sequence is TGTGCCAGCAGAAAAAACTCCGGGACAGGGGACACTGAAGCTTTCTTT. Amino acid sequence: CASRKNSGTGDTEAFF.

V is TRBV7-2 and J is TRBJ2-6; D is ambiguous. Trimming cost V 3 bases and J 0 bases, with 18 bases left between them. Germline lookup yields CDR1 SGHTA and CDR2 FQGNSA. There are 19 residues in the CDR3. The CDR3 DNA reads TGTGCCAGCAGCTTCCTATGGGGTCAGGTCCTCTCTGGGGCCAACGTCCTGACTTTC. Protein: CASSFLWGQVLSGANVLTF.

With respect to this clonotype: An end of the junction does not agree with germline; a read error may underlie this. V gene TRBV4-2 combines with J gene TRBJ2-1, with 9 positions matching TRBD2. This CDR3 contains 17 residues. The germline V gene has CDR1 LGHNA and CDR2 YNFKEQ. In DNA, the CDR3 is TGTGCCAGCAGCCGAGAAGGTCCTAGCGGGGAGTACAATGGGCAGTTCTTC. Protein product: CASSREGPSGEYNGQFF.

This clonotype was seen repeatedly, ten times or more. A read error may account for a junction end that differs from germline. The CDR3 here is CASSLAGSSYEQYF. DNA for the CDR3: TGTGCCAGCAGTTTAGCAGGCAGCTCCTACGAGCAGTACTTC. This chain joins TRBV5-1 and TRBJ2-7; D not resolved. CDR1 and CDR2 from the germline V gene are SGHRS and YFSETQ. This CDR3 is 14 amino acids long.

J is TRBJ1-2 and V is TRBV6-2 or TRBV6-3, with D hard to call. Germline values: CDR1 MNHEY, CDR2 SVGEGT. V was trimmed by 5 bases and J by 0 bases, leaving 16 bases between them. The CDR3 is made up of 16 amino acids. CDR3 loop: CASSRAAGDTNYGYTF. CDR3 coding DNA: TGTGCCAGCAGTCGCGCAGCGGGTGATACTAACTATGGCTACACCTTC.

The chain employs TRBV2 and TRBJ2-7; no clear D. This CDR3 comprises 16 residues. CDR1 SNHLY and CDR2 FYNNEI come from the germline V gene. V lost 5 bases and J 0 bases, leaving 17 bases between the germline ends. CDR3 sequence reads: CASSPNGRPRSYEQYF. CDR3 DNA: TGTGCCAGCAGTCCTAACGGACGGCCTCGCTCCTACGAGCAGTACTTC.

As concerns this clonotype: This may come from a read error, since a much larger clone is one base off. The rearrangement links TRBV6-2 or TRBV6-3 to TRBJ2-1; tentatively, D is TRBD1 (5 bases). The germline V gene has CDR1 MNHEY and CDR2 SVGEGT. The CDR3 covers 15 residues. This CDR3 is CAGSYQGAAANEQFF. CDR3 nucleotides: TGTGCCGGCAGTTACCAAGGGGCCGCGGCGAATGAGCAGTTCTTC.

The V and J genes are TRBV28 and TRBJ2-1; TRBD1 is a possible D gene (5 bases). Germline V lookup: CDR1 MDHEN, CDR2 SYDVKM. Trimming pared 7 bases from V and 7 bases from J, leaving 11 bases between. The CDR3 contains 12 residues. This CDR3 is CASKGFRNEQFF. Here the CDR3 DNA reads TGTGCCAGCAAGGGGTTCCGGAATGAGCAGTTCTTC.